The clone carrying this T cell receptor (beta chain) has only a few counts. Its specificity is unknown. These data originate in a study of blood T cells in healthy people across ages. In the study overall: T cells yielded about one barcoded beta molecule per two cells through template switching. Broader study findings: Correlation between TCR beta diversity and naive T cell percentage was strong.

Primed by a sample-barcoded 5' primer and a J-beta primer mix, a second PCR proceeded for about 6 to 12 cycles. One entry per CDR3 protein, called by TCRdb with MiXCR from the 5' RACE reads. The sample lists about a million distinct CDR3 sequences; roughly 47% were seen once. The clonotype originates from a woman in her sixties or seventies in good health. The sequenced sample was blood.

CDR3 protein: CASSLGLGLGETQYF. The CDR3, as DNA: TGTGCCAGCAGCTTAGGGCTCGGATTGGGGGAGACCCAGTACTTC. The rearrangement links TRBV7-2 to TRBJ2-5; D is undetermined. The germline V and J ends were trimmed by 1 base and 5 bases, with 14 bases remaining between them. The CDR3 covers 15 residues. Germline-derived CDR1 and CDR2 are SGHTA and FQGNSA. Using reference TRBV7-2 and TRBJ2-5 for the parts outside the CDR3, the full variable domain is GAGVSQSPSNKVTEKGKDVELRCDPISGHTALYWYRQSLGQGLEFLIYFQGNSAPDKSGLPSDRFSAERTGGSVSTLTIQRTQQEDSAVYLCASSLGLGLGETQYFGPGTRLLVL.